A single sample is the source of the 26 T cell receptor beta chains below, sequenced in a study of T cell changes during pregnancy in multiple sclerosis. Measured with immunoSEQ multiplex PCR; TCRdb has only the in-frame clones, and not every one. The table lists tens of thousands of clones, roughly 92% of them singletons, with approximately 0.67% in the top ten. The sample in question was CD4+ T cells from peripheral blood mononuclear cells, obtained in the third trimester of pregnancy. These receptors came from a female donor with multiple sclerosis, enrolled in a pregnancy study.

The chain couples TRBV18 to TRBJ1-5, with D tentatively TRBD1 (6 bases). Germline assignment: CDR1 KGHSH and CDR2 LQKENI. Trimming shortened V by 5 bases and J by 3 bases, and 11 bases separated the two germline ends. The CDR3 contains 14 residues. Here the CDR3 DNA reads TGTGCCAGCTCAGAGACAGGAGACAATCAGCCCCAGCATTTT. Protein sequence: CASSETGDNQPQHF. The whole variable domain, filled in from reference TRBV18 and TRBJ1-5, reads NAGVMQNPRHLVRRRGQEARLRCSPMKGHSHVYWYRQLPEEGLKFMVYLQKENIIDESGMPKERFSAEFPKEGPSILRIQQVVRGDSAAYFCASSETGDNQPQHFGDGTRLSIL.

The chain combines TRBV7-8 with TRBJ2-7; 7 bases align to TRBD1. V lost 5 bases and J lost 4; bases outside the gene matches: 2. The length of the CDR3 is 12 residues. Per the germline V gene, CDR1 is SGHVS and CDR2 is FQNEAQ. The CDR3 bases are TGTGCCAGCAGCATGACAGGGTACGAGCAGTACTTC. It yields the protein CASSMTGYEQYF.

J is TRBJ2-1 and V is TRBV9; 7 bases agree with TRBD1. CDR1 is SGDLS, CDR2 YYNGEE, per germline. This CDR3 region has 14 residues. J was trimmed by 5 bases and V by 4 bases; bases with no gene match: 6. Here the CDR3 reads CASSLRDSHNEQFF. Written as DNA, the CDR3 is TGTGCCAGCAGCCTTAGGGACAGCCACAATGAGCAGTTCTTC. Full variable domain (remainder filled in from reference TRBV9 and TRBJ2-1): DSGVTQTPKHLITATGQRVTLRCSPRSGDLSVYWYQQSLDQGLQFLIQYYNGEERAKGNILERFSAQQFPDLHSELNLSSLELGDSALYFCASSLRDSHNEQFFGPGTRLTVL.

This rearrangement joins TRBV5-8 to TRBJ1-1; D unresolved. The CDR3 loop spans 15 amino acids. Deletions cut 0 bases from V and 5 bases from J, with 14 bases between. CDR1 is SGHTS and CDR2 is YDEGEE in the germline V gene. The CDR3 DNA reads as TGTGCCAGCAGCTTGGGTACACGGAAGGAGACTGAAGCTTTCTTT. It translates to CASSLGTRKETEAFF. The full variable domain, with the rest looked up from reference TRBV5-8 and TRBJ1-1, is EAGVTQSPTHLIKTRGQQATLRCSPISGHTSVYWYQQALGLGLQFLLWYDEGEERNRGNFPPRFSGRQFPNYSSELNVNALELEDSALYLCASSLGTRKETEAFFGQGTRLTVV.

This chain links TRBV4-3 with TRBJ2-1; TRBD1 matches at 9 bases. Germline V lookup: CDR1 LGHNA, CDR2 YSLEER. This CDR3 spans 15 amino acids. V lost 0 bases and J lost 5; bases outside the gene matches: 2. The CDR3 bases are TGCGCCAGCAGCCAAGAGGGACAGGGCGACAATGAGCAGTTCTTC. Its translation: CASSQEGQGDNEQFF.

V is TRBV2 and J is TRBJ2-5; 9 positions agree with TRBD2. V shed 6 bases, J shed 1 base, and the junction held 9 bases outside the gene matches. CDR3 length equals 16 residues. Germline V lookup: CDR1 SNHLY, CDR2 FYNNEI. In nucleotides, the CDR3 is TGTGCCAGCAGGCAGATGACTAGCGGTCTCCAAGAGACCCAGTACTTC. It translates to CASRQMTSGLQETQYF. Complete variable domain (other parts from reference TRBV2 and TRBJ2-5): EPEVTQTPSHQVTQMGQEVILRCVPISNHLYFYWYRQILGQKVEFLVSFYNNEISEKSEIFDDQFSVERPDGSNFTLKIRSTKLEDSAMYFCASRQMTSGLQETQYFGPGTRLLVL.

The chain employs TRBV5-1 and TRBJ2-1, with a weak D call TRBD1 (6 bases). V was shortened by 3 bases and J by 7 bases, with 8 bases between the two germline ends. CDR1 is SGHRS and CDR2 is YFSETQ in the germline V gene. The length of the CDR3 is 12 residues. The CDR3 sequence: CASSWQGNEQFF. The DNA for the CDR3 is TGCGCCAGCAGCTGGCAGGGGAATGAGCAGTTCTTC.

The chain couples TRBV5-1 to TRBJ2-1, with 8 bases that match TRBD2. V lost 4 bases to trimming and J lost 1 base; unmatched junction nucleotides: 4. The V gene's germline CDR1 is SGHRS and CDR2 YFSETQ. This CDR3 comprises 15 residues. The DNA of the CDR3 is TGCGCCAGCAGCACTAGCGGTACTTCCTACAATGAGCAGTTCTTC. Translation gives CASSTSGTSYNEQFF.

This sequence joins TRBV15 and TRBJ1-2; 8 positions agree with TRBD1. The V gene end was trimmed by 0 bases and the J gene end by 1 base; junction bases not matched to a gene: 4. Germline CDR1 and CDR2: LNHNV and YYDKDF (reference sequence). This CDR3 contains 16 residues. The CDR3 sequence: CATSRDIQGDNYGYTF. CDR3 nucleotides: TGTGCCACCAGCAGAGATATACAGGGGGATAACTATGGCTACACCTTC.

V is TRBV5-6 and J is TRBJ2-4; TRBD1 agrees at 7 bases. Trimming removed 4 bases from V and 8 bases from J; junction bases left unmatched: 9. CDR3 length: 14 amino acids. The germline gives CDR1 SGHDT, CDR2 YYEEEE. The CDR3 loop is CASSRRTGVHIQYF. The CDR3 bases are TGTGCCAGCAGCAGAAGGACAGGCGTTCACATTCAGTACTTC.

V and J are TRBV7-9 and TRBJ1-4, with TRBD1 matching 8 bases. The CDR3 is made up of 15 amino acids. Germline CDR1 reads SEHNR; CDR2 reads FQNEAQ (reference sequence). With V trimmed by 5 bases and J by 8 bases, 10 bases remained unmatched. The CDR3 coding sequence is TGTGCCAGCAGCCGAATGCGACAGGGGAACGAAAAACTGTTTTTT. It encodes CASSRMRQGNEKLFF.

The chain uses TRBV29-1 and TRBJ2-7; TRBD1 matches 9 bases. Germline V lookup: CDR1 SQVTM, CDR2 ANQGSEA. The V segment lost 4 bases and the J segment 1 base; nucleotides outside the gene matches: 17. This CDR3 is built from 18 residues. CDR3 amino acids: CSVVRPPSTGGQSYEQYF. CDR3 DNA sequence: TGCAGCGTTGTGCGTCCCCCCTCGACAGGGGGACAATCCTACGAGCAGTACTTC.

The chain couples TRBV5-1 to TRBJ2-1, with D tentatively TRBD1 (6 bases). Trimming took 3 bases from V and 14 from J, leaving 18 bases between them. This CDR3 comprises 13 residues. Germline lookup yields CDR1 SGHRS and CDR2 YFSETQ. CDR3 protein: CASSYRSVRGKFF. The CDR3 DNA sequence: TGCGCCAGCAGCTATCGATCCGTTAGGGGGAAGTTCTTC. Full variable domain (rest looked up from reference TRBV5-1 and TRBJ2-1): KAGVTQTPRYLIKTRGQQVTLSCSPISGHRSVSWYQQTPGQGLQFLFEYFSETQRNKGNFPGRFSGRQFSNSRSEMNVSTLELGDSALYLCASSYRSVRGKFFGPGTRLTVL.

This chain links TRBV25-1 with TRBJ2-7; tentative D call: TRBD1 (6 bases). The CDR3 has 13 residues. The V and J ends lost 2 bases and 6 bases respectively, with 11 bases between them. The germline CDR1 and CDR2 sequences are MGHDK and SYGVNS. CDR3 amino acids: CASSEPGTIEQYF. In DNA form, the CDR3 reads TGTGCCAGCAGTGAACCCGGGACAATCGAGCAGTACTTC.

This chain links TRBV6-4 with TRBJ1-4; D possibly corresponds to TRBD1 (6 bases). Looked up from germline, CDR1 is MRHNA and CDR2 is SNTAGT. The CDR3 is 15 amino acids. V lost 3 bases, J lost 8 bases, and 16 bases lay in between. CDR3 protein: CASSESWGRGEKLFF. The CDR3 region has the DNA TGTGCCAGCAGTGAAAGCTGGGGGCGAGGAGAAAAACTGTTTTTT.

In its sample, this clone was seen a few times. The J gene is TRBJ2-2, the V gene TRBV28, with TRBD1 matching 8 bases. The germline V gene encodes CDR1 MDHEN and CDR2 SYDVKM. After removal of 5 bases from V and 1 base from J, the junction contained 6 bases not matched to a gene. The CDR3 length is 16 residues. Here the CDR3 DNA reads TGTGCCAGCAGTAAGACAGGGGCCCAGAACACCGGGGAGCTGTTTTTT. Protein product: CASSKTGAQNTGELFF.

This clone has only a few counts. The chain recombines TRBV7-9 with TRBJ2-5; TRBD2 agrees at 7 bases. Losses at the gene ends were 5 bases for V and 1 base for J; bases not matched to a gene: 7. This CDR3 comprises 15 residues. The germline V gene encodes CDR1 SEHNR and CDR2 FQNEAQ (reference sequence). CDR3 coding DNA: TGTGCCAGCAGCAAAGGGGAGGGTAGCCAAGAGACCCAGTACTTC. Protein sequence: CASSKGEGSQETQYF.

This clone was seen just once. This chain joins TRBV11-2 and TRBJ2-5; 8 positions match TRBD1. CDR1 is SGHAT and CDR2 is FQNNGV in the germline V gene. CDR3 length: 14 amino acids. J was trimmed by 3 bases and V by 4 bases; bases with no gene match: 4. CDR3 bases: TGTGCCAGCAGCTCTTGGACAGGGAAAGAGACCCAGTACTTC. It encodes CASSSWTGKETQYF.

The chain joins TRBV6-1 to TRBJ2-1; TRBD2 might be the D (5 bases). The germline CDR1 and CDR2 sequences are MNHNS and SASEGT. V gave up 4 bases and J gave up 4 bases, with 8 bases separating them. This CDR3 has 13 amino acids. CDR3 sequence reads: CASSGRTYNEQFF. The CDR3 DNA reads TGTGCCAGCAGTGGCCGGACTTACAATGAGCAGTTCTTC.

The rearrangement uses TRBV19 and TRBJ2-4, with D tentatively TRBD1 (6 bases). The V gene's germline CDR1 is LNHDA and CDR2 SQIVND (reference sequence). The germline V and J ends were trimmed by 4 bases and 16 bases, with 14 bases remaining between them. The CDR3 spans 11 residues. In DNA form, the CDR3 reads TGTGCCAGTAGTACCGGACAGACAGCATACTTC. This encodes CASSTGQTAYF. Full variable domain (missing parts from reference TRBV19 and TRBJ2-4): DGGITQSPKYLFRKEGQNVTLSCEQNLNHDAMYWYRQDPGQGLRLIYYSQIVNDFQKGDIAEGYSVSREKKESFPLTVTSAQKNPTAFYLCASSTGQTAYFGAGTRLSVL.

This rearrangement joins TRBV4-1 to TRBJ2-7, with D maybe TRBD2 (5 bases). The V and J ends lost 0 bases and 2 bases respectively, with 14 bases between them. Germline V CDR1 and CDR2: MGHRA, YSYEKL. CDR3 length: 16 amino acids. For the CDR3, the DNA is TGCGCCAGCAGCCAAGATTGGGCTAGCCGGCCCTACGAGCAGTACTTC. Protein sequence: CASSQDWASRPYEQYF.

The rearrangement uses TRBV28 and TRBJ1-5, with 7 bases lining up with TRBD1. Trimming took 6 bases from V and 6 from J; bases not matched to a gene: 8. The CDR3 contains 14 residues. Germline V gene sequence: CDR1 MDHEN, CDR2 SYDVKM. CDR3 sequence reads: CASRDHRGSQPQHF. CDR3 DNA sequence: TGTGCCAGCAGGGATCACAGGGGATCTCAGCCCCAGCATTTT. The full variable domain, with the rest looked up from reference TRBV28 and TRBJ1-5, is DVKVTQSSRYLVKRTGEKVFLECVQDMDHENMFWYRQDPGLGLRLIYFSYDVKMKEKGDIPEGYSVSREKKERFSLILESASTNQTSMYLCASRDHRGSQPQHFGDGTRLSIL.

CDR3 sequence reads: CASSETSGRNGIQYF. Written as DNA, the CDR3 is TGTGCCAGCAGTGAAACTTCAGGGCGAAATGGCATTCAGTACTTC. The V call is TRBV6-1, the J call TRBJ2-4; a weak D match, TRBD1 (5 bases). Trimming stripped 2 bases from V and 9 bases from J, with 17 bases between. Looked up from germline, CDR1 is MNHNS and CDR2 is SASEGT. This CDR3 comprises 15 residues.

The chain couples TRBV7-3 to TRBJ1-2; 11 nucleotides match TRBD1. In germline, CDR1 is SGHTA, CDR2 FQGTGA. V gave up 1 base and J gave up 8 bases; unmatched junction bases: 9. The CDR3 consists of 16 residues. The CDR3 DNA follows: TGTGCCAGCAGCTTAATGAGCGGACAGGGGGCCGAGGGCTACACCTTC. Translated: CASSLMSGQGAEGYTF.

The chain combines TRBV7-2 with TRBJ2-2; D is uncertain. Deletions cut 2 bases from V and 2 bases from J, with 6 bases between. CDR1 SGHTA and CDR2 FQGNSA come from the germline V gene. The CDR3 covers 14 residues. In DNA form, the CDR3 reads TGTGCCAGCAGCTTAAAGCTTAACACCGGGGAGCTGTTTTTT. The encoded protein is CASSLKLNTGELFF.

The CDR3 DNA reads as TGCGCCACCTCGACAGGGTTTCTCGGGGAAATGAACACTGAAGCTTTCTTT. As protein: CATSTGFLGEMNTEAFF. The V call is TRBV5-1, the J call TRBJ1-1; 7 bases line up with TRBD1. This CDR3 is 17 amino acids long. Trimming cost V 9 bases and J 0 bases; bases outside gene matches: 17. In germline, CDR1 is SGHRS, CDR2 YFSETQ.